One and the same sample provided the 6 T cell receptor beta chains below, sequenced in a study of blood T cells in healthy people across ages. A sample-barcoded 5' primer and a J-beta primer mix were used in a second PCR of roughly 7 to 11 cycles. A single record per CDR3 protein comes from TCRdb applying MiXCR to the 5' RACE reads. The sample contains 550,000 to 750,000 distinct CDR3 sequences, under 25% of which appear only once. Specimen: blood. The source of these receptors is a man aged 70 or older in good health.

This clonotype was picked up a small number of times. The chain uses TRBV9 and TRBJ2-3; 9 nucleotides agree with TRBD1. Trimming took 4 bases from V and 5 from J; bases not matched to a gene: 5. CDR3 size: 14 residues. Per the germline V gene, CDR1 is SGDLS and CDR2 is YYNGEE. In nucleotides, the CDR3 is TGTGCCAGCAGCTGGACAGGGGCCGGAGATACGCAGTATTTT. Protein: CASSWTGAGDTQYF.

About this clonotype itself: Sequence at one end of the junction differs from germline and may be a read error. The gene calls are TRBV12-3 or TRBV12-4 and TRBJ2-5, with 12 positions matching TRBD2. This CDR3 comprises 15 residues. The CDR3 DNA is TGTGCCGGCAGGGGACTAGCGGGCAGACAAGAGACCCAGTACTTC. Amino acid sequence: CAGRGLAGRQETQYF.

This clonotype was found a few times. V usage is TRBV20-1 and J usage is TRBJ2-5; D possibly uses TRBD1 or TRBD2 (5 bases each). The end of the DNA aligns better with TRBJ2-7, so the J call may be wrong. This CDR3 contains 15 residues. Germline V gene lookup returns CDR1 DFQATT and CDR2 SNEGSKA (reference sequence). CDR3 in amino acids: CSAPSTEGFLYEQYF. The CDR3 nucleotides read TGCAGTGCTCCAAGCACCGAGGGGTTCCTCTACGAGCAGTACTTC.

The chain uses TRBV5-1 and TRBJ2-1; 9 nucleotides align to TRBD2. Per germline, CDR1 SGHRS and CDR2 YFSETQ. The trim removed 0 bases at V and 4 bases at J, leaving 5 bases unmatched. The CDR3 runs to 16 residues. The CDR3 sequence is CASSLAGREGYNEQFF. The DNA of the CDR3 is TGCGCCAGCAGCTTGGCCGGGCGGGAGGGGTACAATGAGCAGTTCTTC.

There are a few counts of this clonotype. The rearrangement links TRBV28 to TRBJ2-3; D is perhaps TRBD1 (6 bases). Germline V lookup: CDR1 MDHEN, CDR2 SYDVKM. The V end was cut by 10 bases, the J end by 2 bases, with 13 bases between. This CDR3 contains 13 residues. CDR3 amino acids: CATGTPNTDTQYF. The CDR3 DNA reads TGTGCCACCGGGACACCTAACACAGATACGCAGTATTTT. The variable domain in full, with the rest retrieved from reference TRBV28 and TRBJ2-3, is DVKVTQSSRYLVKRTGEKVFLECVQDMDHENMFWYRQDPGLGLRLIYFSYDVKMKEKGDIPEGYSVSREKKERFSLILESASTNQTSMYLCATGTPNTDTQYFGPGTRLTVL.

This clonotype was observed at least ten times. The chain has TRBV10-3 and TRBJ1-2; D unresolved. The germline V and J ends were trimmed by 1 base and 4 bases, with 7 bases remaining between them. The CDR3 consists of 13 residues. Germline V gene sequence: CDR1 ENHRY, CDR2 SYGVKD. CDR3 sequence (DNA): TGTGCCATCAGTGAGTTGGTTTCCTATGGCTACACCTTC. This sequence encodes CAISELVSYGYTF.